This T cell receptor (beta chain) originates from a study of OX40 agonist ivuxolimab in advanced cancers. Some background on the complete study: Ivuxolimab, which targeted the costimulatory receptor OX40 (CD134), was an agonistic, fully human IgG2 monoclonal antibody. Intravenous ivuxolimab was administered to patients every 2 weeks at six dose levels: 0.01, 0.1, 0.3, 1.5, 3 and 10 mg/kg. Among the 52 dose-escalation patients, approximately 20 had hepatocellular carcinoma, 15 melanoma, 9 renal cell carcinoma and 9 head and neck cancer. In the dose-escalation cohort, 75% to 90% of patients were male, and the mean age was roughly 56 years with a range of roughly 20 to 85. Prior anti-PD-1, anti-PD-L1 or anti-CTLA-4 therapy was permitted, and 30% to 50% of dose-escalation patients had received checkpoint inhibitors. Three dose-escalation patients achieved partial responses, one with hepatocellular carcinoma and two with cutaneous melanoma. Peripheral TCRbeta sequencing was intended to test whether TCR sequence diversity was altered and clonal T-cell expansion was caused by ivuxolimab. The paper describes the monotherapy dose-escalation part (N of about 47 patients) of the phase I trial of ivuxolimab.

For sequencing of the TCRbeta CDR3 region, genomic DNA was extracted from the sorted cells. The immunoSEQ Assay was used for sequencing of TCRbeta CDR3 regions. The source is immuneACCESS, and TCRdb retained only in-frame sequences with V and J called. Part of the clones is not carried over; for the studies checked, unresolved V genes explain less than half of this, and the remainder is unexplained. This sample comprises 45,000 to 55,000 clones, 65% to 85% of them detected only once. Clones ranked in the top ten supply around 1.1% of the sample. The CDR1 and CDR2 encoded by the germline V gene are SGHRS and YFSETQ. From the cysteine through the phenylalanine, the CDR3 covers 13 amino acids. The retained sequence is limited to the CDR3, 39 bases, with the frame set at the first base. A distance of 5 bases separates the germline ends of V and J, which lose 2 bases and 1 base respectively. With respect to this clone: Its antigen target is currently unknown. There are no base qualities to consult, and no much larger clone falls within one base.

Patients with a history of autoimmune disease or receiving systemic immunosuppression were excluded from the trial. In every dose cohort, peripheral blood was drawn for TCR sequencing at baseline, cycle 4 day 1, and cycle 7 day 1. Samples were obtained from an open-label, multicenter, first-in-human phase I dose-escalation trial of ivuxolimab. Adults with locally advanced or metastatic head and neck squamous cell, hepatocellular, melanoma or renal cell carcinoma were enrolled in the trial. Before TCR sequencing, CD4+ T cells and CD8+ T cells from peripheral blood were sorted into separate populations. Results the study describes overall, beyond this receptor: On average, CD8+ T cells showed more expanded clones than CD4+ T cells after ivuxolimab. In the 0.1-3.0 mg/kg groups, partial responders were among the patients with the lowest normalized peripheral clonal expansion, particularly in CD8+ T cells. Clonal expansion of both CD4+ and CD8+ blood T cells was observed from baseline to week 6 at doses 0.1 to 3.0 mg/kg. Low levels of normalized T-cell clonal expansion were also shown by some nonresponding patients. Which antigens the clonally expanded peripheral T cells were specific for was not determined.

The sequence joins TRBV5-1 to TRBJ2-3, with an unclear D gene assignment. This receptor was obtained from an adult with an advanced solid tumor such as melanoma, head and neck, liver or kidney cancer. The sample consisted of CD4+ or CD8+ T cells sorted from blood, taken in a trial of the OX40 agonist ivuxolimab. The nucleotide sequence reads TGCGCCAGCAGCTTCCAGGGCACAGATACGCAGTATTTT. Translated, it reads CASSFQGTDTQYF.